These 13 T cell receptor beta chains were all obtained from the same sample, sequenced in a study of Graves' ophthalmopathy and Graves' hyperthyroidism. The TCR beta CDR3 regions underwent amplification from RNA transcripts. An initial RT-PCR round employing HTBI primers preceded a second-round multiplex PCR. Each CDR3 protein is one row after TCRdb ran MiXCR on the multiplex PCR reads. The sample lists over a million distinct CDR3 sequences; about two fifths were seen once. Material: peripheral blood or thyroid tissue (not recorded which). The receptors derive from an adult man with Graves' hyperthyroidism.

This clonotype was counted at least ten times. Compared with germline, one end of the junction differs, possibly owing to a read error. CDR3 in amino acids: CATEGPNNQPQHF. The CDR3 DNA follows: TGTGCCACCGAGGGACCGAATAATCAACCCCAGCATTTT. The J gene is TRBJ1-5, the V gene TRBV24-1; a weak D match, TRBD1 (5 bases). This CDR3 is 13 amino acids long. Germline V gene sequence: CDR1 KGHDR, CDR2 SFDVKD.

The chain employs TRBV29-1 and TRBJ1-2; perhaps TRBD1 as D (5 bases). CDR1 and CDR2 (germline): SQVTM, ANQGSEA. Trimming left V 4 bases short and J 8 bases short, with 14 bases between. This CDR3 comprises 12 residues. CDR3 sequence (DNA): TGCAGCGTTGGGCGAGGGGAGTCGGGCTACACCTTC. It translates to CSVGRGESGYTF.

This clonotype was observed a handful of times. The chain links TRBV4-2 to TRBJ2-7; a possible D gene is TRBD1 (5 bases). V lost 1 base and J lost 3, with 7 bases in between. Germline lookup yields CDR1 LGHNA and CDR2 YNFKEQ. The CDR3 contains 13 residues. DNA of the CDR3: TGTGCCAGCAGCCAAGCGGACAACTACGAGCAGTACTTC. It yields the protein CASSQADNYEQYF.

The V and J genes are TRBV6-2 or TRBV6-3 and TRBJ1-6; the D gene is possibly TRBD1 (6 bases). This CDR3 comprises 12 residues. V lost 11 bases to trimming and J lost 9 bases, with 14 bases between them. Germline V lookup: CDR1 MNHEY, CDR2 SVGEGT. The CDR3 sequence is CASKEGVSPLHF. The CDR3 coding sequence is TGTGCCTCCAAGGAGGGGGTTTCACCCCTCCACTTT.

The sample holds many counts of this clonotype. This chain uses TRBV29-1 with TRBJ1-1; TRBD1 matches 11 bases. With 3 bases clipped from V and 5 bases from J, the junction kept 5 bases outside the gene matches. The CDR3 runs 14 residues. Germline values: CDR1 SQVTM, CDR2 ANQGSEA. The CDR3 bases are TGCAGCGTTGAGGGGACAGGGGGGGTGACTGAAGCTTTCTTT. Its translation is CSVEGTGGVTEAFF.

This clonotype has just a few counts. V is TRBV6-6 and J is TRBJ2-6, with TRBD1 matching over 8 bases. The length of the CDR3 is 17 residues. V was pared by 6 bases and J by 4 bases, with 11 bases of the junction left unmatched. Per the germline V gene, CDR1 is MNHNY and CDR2 is SVGAGI (reference sequence). DNA of the CDR3: TGTGCCAGCAGGGACGGACAGGGATCGGCCGGGGCCAACGTCCTGACTTTC. Protein: CASRDGQGSAGANVLTF.

The chain carries TRBV10-3 and TRBJ1-2; no reliable D call. Trimming removed 8 bases from V and 2 bases from J, with 15 bases in between. The CDR3 length is 14 residues. Germline assignment: CDR1 ENHRY and CDR2 SYGVKD. The CDR3 loop is CAIEAAGDNYGYTF. In DNA form, the CDR3 reads TGTGCCATCGAGGCGGCAGGAGACAACTATGGCTACACCTTC.

The rearrangement links TRBV30 to TRBJ2-7; unclear D gene. The CDR3 has 13 amino acids. Germline V gene lookup returns CDR1 GTSNPN and CDR2 SVGIG (reference sequence). V was clipped by 5 bases and J by 3 bases, with 14 bases between them. CDR3 sequence (DNA): TGTGCCTGGGGTCGGAAAGAGTACTACGAGCAGTACTTC. Amino acids: CAWGRKEYYEQYF.

The CDR3 region is CASSVDGSGGDVQETQYF. For the CDR3, the DNA is TGTGCCAGCAGCGTAGACGGTAGCGGGGGCGATGTGCAAGAGACCCAGTACTTC. This chain uses TRBV9 with TRBJ2-5, with 9 bases that match TRBD2. CDR1 is SGDLS, CDR2 YYNGEE, per germline. With 0 bases clipped from V and 2 bases from J, the junction kept 11 bases outside the gene matches. This CDR3 spans 18 amino acids.

This chain joins TRBV20-1 and TRBJ2-7; 10 bases are a match to TRBD2. V was pared by 5 bases and J by 5 bases, with 12 bases of the junction left unmatched. The CDR3 is 15 residues long. The germline gives CDR1 DFQATT, CDR2 SNEGSKA (reference sequence). This CDR3 reads CSAHPTSGAINEQYF. The CDR3 coding sequence is TGCAGTGCTCACCCTACTAGCGGGGCCATCAACGAGCAGTACTTC.

Many counts were recorded for this clonotype. The chain is built from TRBV11-2 and TRBJ2-7; D is uncertain. The CDR3 length is 14 residues. The ends were cut back, 1 base at V and 0 bases at J, with 7 bases in the middle. Germline V lookup: CDR1 SGHAT, CDR2 FQNNGV. In nucleotides, the CDR3 is TGTGCCAGCAGCTTAGGTTCAGCCTCCTACGAGCAGTACTTC. It yields the protein CASSLGSASYEQYF.

This clonotype was seen a few times. The chain is built from TRBV2 and TRBJ2-7; 8 positions match TRBD2. V dropped 3 bases and J dropped 1; count of bases not matched to a gene: 5. The CDR3 covers 15 residues. Germline loops: CDR1 SNHLY, CDR2 FYNNEI. The CDR3 sequence: CASSDAGGLSYEQYF. The CDR3 DNA reads TGTGCCAGCAGTGATGCGGGAGGCCTTTCCTACGAGCAGTACTTC.

Points on this clonotype: This clone may be a read error of a much larger clone one base away. J is TRBJ1-1 and V is TRBV6-1, with D possibly matching TRBD1 (6 bases). In germline, CDR1 is MNHNS, CDR2 SASEGT. The CDR3 runs 15 residues. Deletions cut 5 bases from V and 0 bases from J, with 13 bases between. The CDR3 region has the DNA TGTGCCAGCAGTTCTCAGACAGGAGTGAACACTGAAGCTTTCTTT. Its translation is CASSSQTGVNTEAFF.